This T cell receptor (beta chain) is from a study of blood T cell repertoires in COVID-19. The method was immunoSEQ multiplex PCR; TCRdb's version includes in-frame clones alone and lacks a portion of them. Of approximately 350,000 clones detected, 80% to 90% appear once; the ten largest clones hold just under 6.5%. The sample comprised peripheral blood. This sequence was found in a woman aged 45 to 65 with COVID-19, enrolled during active disease.

Here the CDR3 DNA reads TGTGCCAGCAGCTTAGACCGGACAGGCTATGGCTACACCTTC. Its protein is CASSLDRTGYGYTF. The rearrangement uses TRBV7-8 and TRBJ1-2; 7 bases line up with TRBD1. Germline values: CDR1 SGHVS, CDR2 FQNEAQ. V lost 1 base and J lost 4; bases outside the gene matches: 3. There are 14 residues in the CDR3.